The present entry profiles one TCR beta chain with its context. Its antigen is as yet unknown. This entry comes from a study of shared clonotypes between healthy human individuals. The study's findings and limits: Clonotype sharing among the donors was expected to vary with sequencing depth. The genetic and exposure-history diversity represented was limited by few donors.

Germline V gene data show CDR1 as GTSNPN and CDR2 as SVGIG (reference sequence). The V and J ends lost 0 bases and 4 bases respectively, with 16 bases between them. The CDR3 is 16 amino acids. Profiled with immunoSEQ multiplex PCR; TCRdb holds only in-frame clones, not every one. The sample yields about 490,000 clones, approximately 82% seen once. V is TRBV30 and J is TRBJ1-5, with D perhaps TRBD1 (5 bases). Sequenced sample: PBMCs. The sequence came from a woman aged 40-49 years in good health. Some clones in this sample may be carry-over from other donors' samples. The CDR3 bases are TGTGCCTGGAGTGTACAGGAGACGGGGCTTAATCAGCCCCAGCATTTT. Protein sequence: CAWSVQETGLNQPQHF.